This T cell receptor beta chain is from a study of blood T cell repertoires in COVID-19. Study summary: Specimens from acute and convalescent COVID-19 originated in the United States, Italy and Spain. From T cells, B-cell-depleted T cells, or PBMCs came the material, which was cDNA or gDNA.

Under the authors' procedure: Amplification with reference gene primers provided the estimates of nucleated cell counts. Using immunoSEQ multiplex PCR, the repertoire was profiled, and TCRdb retains in-frame clones only, with some absent. V and J calls plus clone size are reproduced from that table; the DNA served to infer D and trimming. The sample has approximately 190,000 clones; roughly four fifths are singletons. The CDR3 loop spans 15 amino acids. Germline-derived CDR1 and CDR2 are SNHLY and FYNNEI. Trimming took 6 bases from V and 2 from J, leaving 17 bases between them. Sequencing used peripheral blood. This rearrangement joins TRBV2 to TRBJ2-7; TRBD1 is a possible D gene (6 bases). The source of this sequence is a woman in her thirties or forties with acute or convalescent COVID-19. CDR3 in DNA: TGTGCCAGCAGCGCACGACAGGTAGGGGCCTACGAGCAGTACTTC. Translating gives CASSARQVGAYEQYF. Using reference TRBV2 and TRBJ2-7 for the parts outside the CDR3, the full variable domain is EPEVTQTPSHQVTQMGQEVILRCVPISNHLYFYWYRQILGQKVEFLVSFYNNEISEKSEIFDDQFSVERPDGSNFTLKIRSTKLEDSAMYFCASSARQVGAYEQYFGPGTRLTVT.